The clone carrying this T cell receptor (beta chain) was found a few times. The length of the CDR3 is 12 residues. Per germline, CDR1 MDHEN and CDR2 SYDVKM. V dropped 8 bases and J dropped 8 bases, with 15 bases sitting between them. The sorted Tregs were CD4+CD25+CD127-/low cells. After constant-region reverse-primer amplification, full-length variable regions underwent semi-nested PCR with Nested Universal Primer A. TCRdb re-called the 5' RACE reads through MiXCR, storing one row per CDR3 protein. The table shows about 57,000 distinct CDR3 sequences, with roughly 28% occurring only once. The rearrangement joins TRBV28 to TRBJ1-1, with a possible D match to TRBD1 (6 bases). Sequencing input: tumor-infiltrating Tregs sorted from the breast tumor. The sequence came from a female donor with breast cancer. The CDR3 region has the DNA TGTGCCAGCTTGTTATCCGGGACAGAAGCTTTCTTT. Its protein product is CASLLSGTEAFF.